These 26 T cell receptor beta chains were sequenced from one sample in a study of blood T cell repertoires in COVID-19. Only in-frame clones appear in the TCRdb table, and some are missing; sequencing was by immunoSEQ multiplex PCR. The sample consists of roughly 200,000 clones, less than 90% of them appearing once. The sample comprised PBMCs or T cells enriched from blood (not recorded which). The receptors were sampled from a woman between 45 and 60 years old in a cohort exposed to, infected with or recovered from COVID-19 (not recorded which).

The V call is TRBV11-2, the J call TRBJ1-3, with TRBD1 matching 9 bases. The CDR3 extends over 14 amino acids. With V trimmed by 6 bases and J by 3 bases, 3 bases remained unmatched. Germline V gene lookup returns CDR1 SGHAT and CDR2 FQNNGV. This CDR3 is CASSRTGDGNTIYF. For the CDR3, the DNA is TGTGCCAGCAGTCGGACAGGGGATGGAAACACCATATATTTT. The whole variable domain, remainder taken from reference TRBV11-2 and TRBJ1-3, is EAGVAQSPRYKIIEKRQSVAFWCNPISGHATLYWYQQILGQGPKLLIQFQNNGVVDDSQLPKDRFSAERLKGVDSTLKIQPAKLEDSAVYLCASSRTGDGNTIYFGEGSWLTVV.

The chain joins TRBV30 to TRBJ2-7; 11 bases align to TRBD1. Germline values: CDR1 GTSNPN, CDR2 SVGIG (reference sequence). This CDR3 region has 15 residues. J gave up 1 base and V 0 bases, and 2 bases lay outside the gene matches. Here the CDR3 reads CAWSVGTGGSYEQYF. In nucleotides, the CDR3 is TGTGCCTGGAGTGTAGGGACAGGGGGATCCTACGAGCAGTACTTC.

CDR3 amino acids: CASSTGLGEKLFF. CDR3 nucleotides: TGTGCCAGCAGTACAGGTTTGGGGGAAAAACTGTTTTTT. The chain recombines TRBV27 with TRBJ1-4, with a tentative D call TRBD1 (5 bases). The CDR3 runs 13 residues. CDR1 and CDR2 (germline): MNHEY, SMNVEV (reference sequence). The V end was cut by 5 bases, the J end by 8 bases, with 12 bases between.

The chain combines TRBV6-5 with TRBJ1-2; 7 bases line up with TRBD1. Trimming removed 5 bases from V and 4 bases from J; junction bases left unmatched: 7. This CDR3 comprises 14 residues. CDR1 and CDR2 (germline): MNHEY, SVGAGI. CDR3 bases: TGTGCCAGCAGTCCACCGGGACAGTCCTATGGCTACACCTTC. This codes for CASSPPGQSYGYTF.

This chain connects TRBV4-3 to TRBJ1-6; D is uncertain. Germline CDR1 and CDR2: LGHNA and YSLEER. This CDR3 region has 17 residues. V was clipped by 0 bases and J by 6 bases, with 15 bases between them. The CDR3 DNA is TGCGCCAGCAGCCAAGAGTTTTCGTCCAGAGGTAATTCACCCCTCCACTTT. Its protein is CASSQEFSSRGNSPLHF.

This chain joins TRBV9 and TRBJ1-2; TRBD1 aligns across 7 bases. Trimming took 0 bases from V and 3 from J; bases not matched to a gene: 2. CDR3 length: 14 residues. The germline V gene encodes CDR1 SGDLS and CDR2 YYNGEE. The CDR3 sequence: CASSVEGTDYGYTF. In nucleotides, the CDR3 is TGTGCCAGCAGCGTAGAAGGGACAGACTATGGCTACACCTTC.

The chain combines TRBV7-2 with TRBJ2-2, with unresolved D. The CDR3 contains 15 residues. Trimming left V 2 bases short and J 9 bases short, with 16 bases between. CDR1 is SGHTA, CDR2 FQGNSA, per germline. The CDR3 is CASSLYRSFTRELFF. CDR3 DNA: TGTGCCAGCAGCTTATACCGGAGCTTTACCAGGGAGCTGTTTTTT.

This chain uses TRBV6-5 with TRBJ2-1; possibly TRBD2 for D (6 bases). This CDR3 region has 15 residues. Germline V lookup: CDR1 MNHEY, CDR2 SVGAGI. Trimming pared 2 bases from V and 2 bases from J, leaving 10 bases between. The CDR3 nucleotides are TGTGCCAGCAGTTACACGGCGGGGCCCTACAATGAGCAGTTCTTC. Protein sequence: CASSYTAGPYNEQFF.

CDR3 in DNA: TGTGCCAGTAGTATCCCGGGTCATAATCAGCCCCAGCATTTT. Protein sequence: CASSIPGHNQPQHF. This chain connects TRBV19 to TRBJ1-5; D remains unclear. V lost 3 bases, J lost 4 bases, and 10 bases lay in between. CDR1 and CDR2 from the germline V gene are LNHDA and SQIVND (reference sequence). The CDR3 is made up of 14 amino acids.

J is TRBJ1-5 and V is TRBV5-6, with 8 bases fitting TRBD1. The junction had 8 bases not matched to a gene; V was cut back by 6 bases and J by 6 bases. From germline, CDR1 is SGHDT and CDR2 YYEEEE. The CDR3 runs 14 residues. The CDR3: CASNDQTGVQPQHF. DNA for the CDR3: TGTGCCAGCAACGATCAGACAGGGGTTCAGCCCCAGCATTTT. The full variable domain, with the rest looked up from reference TRBV5-6 and TRBJ1-5, is DAGVTQSPTHLIKTRGQQVTLRCSPKSGHDTVSWYQQALGQGPQFIFQYYEEEERQRGNFPDRFSGHQFPNYSSELNVNALLLGDSALYLCASNDQTGVQPQHFGDGTRLSIL.

In its sample, this clone was seen a few times. CDR3 region: CASSNRRGGEETQYF. In DNA form, the CDR3 reads TGTGCCAGCAGCAACCGCCGGGGAGGGGAAGAGACCCAGTACTTC. The chain couples TRBV7-2 to TRBJ2-5; 7 positions agree with TRBD2. CDR1 is SGHTA, CDR2 FQGNSA, per germline. The CDR3 totals 15 residues. V trimming: 5 bases; J trimming: 3 bases; junction bases outside the gene matches: 9.

The rearrangement joins TRBV7-6 to TRBJ2-7; no definite D call. V lost 1 base to trimming and J lost 6 bases, with 19 bases between them. Germline V lookup: CDR1 SGHVS, CDR2 FNYEAQ. The CDR3 runs to 16 residues. CDR3 sequence: CASSLGVRVVASEQYF. Here the CDR3 DNA reads TGTGCCAGCAGCTTAGGGGTCCGGGTGGTCGCGAGCGAGCAGTACTTC. Drawing the rest from reference TRBV7-6 and TRBJ2-7, the complete variable domain is GAGVSQSPRYKVTKRGQDVALRCDPISGHVSLYWYRQALGQGPEFLTYFNYEAQQDKSGLPNDRFSAERPEGSISTLTIQRTEQRDSAMYRCASSLGVRVVASEQYFGPGTRLTVT.

The chain carries TRBV6-5 and TRBJ1-2, with TRBD1 matching over 8 bases. This CDR3 has 14 residues. CDR1 is MNHEY and CDR2 is SVGAGI in the germline V gene. Germline trimming cut 6 bases from V and 2 bases from J; bases unmatched to any gene: 5. CDR3 protein: CASRSRQGNYGYTF. The CDR3 nucleotides are TGTGCCAGCAGGTCCCGACAGGGGAACTATGGCTACACCTTC.

V and J are TRBV3-1 (or the pseudogene TRBV3-2) and TRBJ2-1; 13 bases are a match to TRBD2. The CDR3 totals 18 residues. Germline V gene data show CDR1 as LGHDT and CDR2 as YNNKEL (reference sequence). With 4 bases clipped from V and 8 bases from J, the junction kept 14 bases outside the gene matches. This CDR3 reads CASSPNPPTSGGAHEQFF. In nucleotides, the CDR3 is TGTGCCAGCAGCCCCAACCCCCCCACTAGCGGGGGGGCCCATGAGCAGTTCTTC.

For this clone: This same CDR3 is encoded by further DNA sequences in the sample. This chain joins TRBV19 and TRBJ1-2; no clear D gene. Germline CDR1 and CDR2: LNHDA and SQIVND (reference sequence). The CDR3 loop spans 12 amino acids. V dropped 0 bases and J dropped 4 bases, with 3 bases sitting between them. The CDR3 sequence: CASSIDGYGYTF. The CDR3 nucleotides read TGTGCCAGTAGTATAGACGGCTATGGCTACACCTTC.

This sequence joins TRBV19 and TRBJ2-5; D is undetermined. The V gene's germline CDR1 is LNHDA and CDR2 SQIVND (reference sequence). CDR3 size: 13 residues. V lost 3 bases and J 2 bases, leaving 7 bases between the germline ends. CDR3 coding DNA: TGTGCCAGTAGTATTTCCGGGCAAGAGACCCAGTACTTC. It encodes CASSISGQETQYF.

J is TRBJ1-1 and V is TRBV15; 7 nucleotides line up with TRBD1. After removal of 8 bases from V and 0 bases from J, the junction contained 6 bases not matched to a gene. Germline assignment: CDR1 LNHNV and CDR2 YYDKDF (reference sequence). This CDR3 is 14 amino acids long. CDR3 in DNA: TGTGCCACCCACCCGGGACAGATGAACACTGAAGCTTTCTTT. Translation: CATHPGQMNTEAFF.

CDR3 DNA: TGCAGCGTTGACCCCGGAGAGTACACTGAAGCTTTCTTT. This encodes CSVDPGEYTEAFF. The V gene is TRBV29-1, the J gene TRBJ1-1; D gene ambiguous. V shed 3 bases and J shed 3 bases, with 11 bases lying between them. The CDR3 runs 13 residues. Germline V gene data show CDR1 as SQVTM and CDR2 as ANQGSEA. The full variable domain, its missing parts supplied by reference TRBV29-1 and TRBJ1-1, is SAVISQKPSRDICQRGTSLTIQCQVDSQVTMMFWYRQQPGQSLTLIATANQGSEATYESGFVIDKFPISRPNLTFSTLTVSNMSPEDSSIYLCSVDPGEYTEAFFGQGTRLTVV.

The chain is built from TRBV29-1 and TRBJ2-5; perhaps TRBD2 as D (5 bases). Per germline, CDR1 SQVTM and CDR2 ANQGSEA. V gave up 6 bases and J gave up 2 bases, with 7 bases separating them. The CDR3 is made up of 11 amino acids. CDR3 loop: CSVGLQETQYF. DNA of the CDR3: TGCAGCGTAGGACTGCAAGAGACCCAGTACTTC.

V gene TRBV27 combines with J gene TRBJ1-2; D gene unclear. The CDR3 loop spans 14 amino acids. Germline CDR1 and CDR2: MNHEY and SMNVEV (reference sequence). Trimming stripped 6 bases from V and 0 bases from J, with 11 bases between. The DNA of the CDR3 is TGTGCCAGCAGGCGTCCCGGGGCTAACTATGGCTACACCTTC. This encodes CASRRPGANYGYTF.

The chain joins TRBV2 to TRBJ2-5; D gene uncertain. V was clipped by 6 bases and J by 1 base, with 9 bases between them. The CDR3 loop spans 13 amino acids. Germline CDR1 and CDR2: SNHLY and FYNNEI. The CDR3 loop reads CASREASQETQYF. For the CDR3, the DNA is TGTGCCAGCAGAGAGGCGTCCCAAGAGACCCAGTACTTC. The entire variable domain, with the rest obtained from reference TRBV2 and TRBJ2-5, is as follows: EPEVTQTPSHQVTQMGQEVILRCVPISNHLYFYWYRQILGQKVEFLVSFYNNEISEKSEIFDDQFSVERPDGSNFTLKIRSTKLEDSAMYFCASREASQETQYFGPGTRLLVL.

V is TRBV24-1 and J is TRBJ2-2, with 7 nucleotides matching TRBD1. CDR1 is KGHDR, CDR2 SFDVKD, per germline. J gave up 4 bases and V 2 bases, and 9 bases lay outside the gene matches. The CDR3 runs 17 residues. CDR3 in amino acids: CATSDSKGAGTTGELFF. The CDR3 bases are TGTGCCACCAGTGATTCTAAGGGGGCGGGCACCACCGGGGAGCTGTTTTTT.

The rearrangement uses TRBV10-3 and TRBJ1-1; 8 nucleotides align to TRBD1. This CDR3 is 13 amino acids long. J was trimmed by 5 bases and V by 5 bases; bases with no gene match: 4. CDR1 and CDR2 from the germline V gene are ENHRY and SYGVKD. Here the CDR3 DNA reads TGTGCCATCAGTCCAGGGGGCCGAACTGAAGCTTTCTTT. As protein: CAISPGGRTEAFF.

A word on this clone: At one end, the junction sequence differs from germline, possibly due to a read error. This chain joins TRBV11-3 and TRBJ2-1; weak D call: TRBD1 (6 bases). This CDR3 region has 15 residues. CDR1 and CDR2 from the germline V gene are SGHNT and YENEEA. CDR3 bases: TGTGCCAGCAGTTTAGACGGGACATCCGACAATGAGCAGTTCTTC. It specifies CASSLDGTSDNEQFF. The full variable domain, rest sourced from reference TRBV11-3 and TRBJ2-1, is EAGVVQSPRYKIIEKKQPVAFWCNPISGHNTLYWYLQNLGQGPELLIRYENEEAVDDSQLPKDRFSAERLKGVDSTLKIQPAELGDSAVYLCASSLDGTSDNEQFFGPGTRLTVL.

The V gene is TRBV9, the J gene TRBJ2-1, with D possibly TRBD1 on 5 matching bases. Per germline, CDR1 SGDLS and CDR2 YYNGEE. The V gene lost 0 bases and the J gene lost 5 bases, with 9 bases spanning the gap. The CDR3 length is 14 residues. CDR3 sequence reads: CASSVVARDNEQFF. As DNA, the CDR3 is TGTGCCAGCAGCGTAGTAGCCAGGGACAATGAGCAGTTCTTC. The full variable domain, its missing parts supplied by reference TRBV9 and TRBJ2-1, is DSGVTQTPKHLITATGQRVTLRCSPRSGDLSVYWYQQSLDQGLQFLIQYYNGEERAKGNILERFSAQQFPDLHSELNLSSLELGDSALYFCASSVVARDNEQFFGPGTRLTVL.

The chain employs TRBV12-5 and TRBJ1-1, with D possibly matching TRBD1 (6 bases). The CDR3 runs 15 residues. Trimming stripped 5 bases from V and 3 bases from J, with 16 bases between. Looked up from germline, CDR1 is LGHNT and CDR2 is FRNRAP. The CDR3 loop is CASGLGHRVDTEAFF. DNA for the CDR3: TGTGCTAGTGGTCTGGGACACAGAGTGGACACTGAAGCTTTCTTT. The full variable domain, its missing parts supplied by reference TRBV12-5 and TRBJ1-1, is DARVTQTPRHKVTEMGQEVTMRCQPILGHNTVFWYRQTMMQGLELLAYFRNRAPLDDSGMPKDRFSAEMPDATLATLKIQPSEPRDSAVYFCASGLGHRVDTEAFFGQGTRLTVV.